This is a list of T cell receptor beta chains from one sample in a study of cytomegalovirus exposure and HLA in healthy donors. Produced via immunoSEQ multiplex PCR; TCRdb's table is partial and in-frame only. This table has some 80,000 clones, around 96% appearing once. The specimen sequenced was PBMCs. These receptors were taken from a woman between 18 and 29 years old in good health and CMV-seronegative. Both conserved end residues are part of each CDR3. Each record gives: clone size, D gene, J gene, CDR3 length, V gene, CDR3 protein, CDR3 DNA. The D gene is left open where the match is weak. The size of a clone is reported for some rows only, either as once, few or many, or as a class for expanded clones.

clone size: -; D gene: TRBD2; J gene: TRBJ2-7; CDR3 length: 14; V gene: TRBV6-5; CDR3 protein: CASRPGTSGTEQYF; CDR3 DNA: TGTGCCAGCAGACCCGGGACTAGCGGGACCGAGCAGTACTTC
clone size: -; D gene: TRBD1; J gene: TRBJ2-7; CDR3 length: 16; V gene: TRBV5-1; CDR3 protein: CASSPWTGGKTYEQYF; CDR3 DNA: TGCGCCAGCAGCCCCTGGACAGGGGGCAAAACCTACGAGCAGTACTTC
clone size: -; D gene: TRBD1; J gene: TRBJ1-2; CDR3 length: 16; V gene: TRBV5-4; CDR3 protein: CASSAYGTADYYGYTF; CDR3 DNA: TGTGCCAGCAGCGCTTACGGGACAGCGGATTACTATGGCTACACCTTC
clone size: -; D gene: TRBD1; J gene: TRBJ2-5; CDR3 length: 14; V gene: TRBV28; CDR3 protein: CASSPVDRAETQYF; CDR3 DNA: TGTGCCAGCAGTCCAGTGGACAGGGCAGAGACCCAGTACTTC
clone size: -; D gene: TRBD2; J gene: TRBJ2-7; CDR3 length: 16; V gene: TRBV19; CDR3 protein: CASSTSVGGSLYEQYF; CDR3 DNA: TGTGCCAGTAGTACCTCTGTTGGCGGGAGCCTCTACGAGCAGTACTTC
clone size: once; D gene: -; J gene: TRBJ2-7; CDR3 length: 17; V gene: TRBV5-4; CDR3 protein: CASSLASFPSFIYEQYF; CDR3 DNA: TGTGCCAGCAGCTTGGCCTCATTCCCCAGTTTCATCTACGAGCAGTACTTC
clone size: -; D gene: -; J gene: TRBJ2-6; CDR3 length: 17; V gene: TRBV23-1; CDR3 protein: CASPLRGRRVGANVLTF; CDR3 DNA: TGCGCCAGCCCTCTCCGGGGGAGGCGGGTGGGGGCCAACGTCCTGACTTTC
clone size: -; D gene: TRBD1; J gene: TRBJ1-1; CDR3 length: 16; V gene: TRBV9; CDR3 protein: CASTEGQGPYNTEAFF; CDR3 DNA: TGTGCCAGTACTGAAGGACAGGGGCCATATAACACTGAAGCTTTCTTT
clone size: -; D gene: TRBD2; J gene: TRBJ2-7; CDR3 length: 15; V gene: TRBV19; CDR3 protein: CASSRGGTSSYEQYF; CDR3 DNA: TGTGCCAGTAGTAGGGGAGGGACTAGCTCCTACGAGCAGTACTTC
clone size: -; D gene: -; J gene: TRBJ2-1; CDR3 length: 11; V gene: TRBV6-4; CDR3 protein: CASTHKNEQFF; CDR3 DNA: TGTGCCAGCACTCACAAGAATGAGCAGTTCTTC
clone size: -; D gene: -; J gene: TRBJ1-1; CDR3 length: 14; V gene: TRBV6-5; CDR3 protein: CASRLGTASDEAFF; CDR3 DNA: TGTGCCAGCCGACTAGGCACAGCATCCGATGAAGCTTTCTTT
clone size: -; D gene: TRBD1; J gene: TRBJ2-7; CDR3 length: 15; V gene: TRBV10-3; CDR3 protein: CAISDPGTGFYEQYF; CDR3 DNA: TGTGCCATCAGTGACCCCGGGACAGGGTTTTACGAGCAGTACTTC
clone size: once; D gene: -; J gene: TRBJ1-3; CDR3 length: 17; V gene: TRBV7-8; CDR3 protein: CASSLDRGPNSGNTIYF; CDR3 DNA: TGTGCCAGCAGCTTAGACCGGGGTCCTAATTCTGGAAACACCATATATTTT
clone size: -; D gene: -; J gene: TRBJ1-5; CDR3 length: 16; V gene: TRBV15; CDR3 protein: CATSLPGQYSNQPQHF; CDR3 DNA: TGTGCCACCTCACTTCCGGGACAATATAGCAATCAGCCCCAGCATTTT
clone size: -; D gene: TRBD2; J gene: TRBJ2-7; CDR3 length: 15; V gene: TRBV28; CDR3 protein: CASGRGTSGPNEQYF; CDR3 DNA: TGTGCCAGCGGCAGGGGGACTAGCGGCCCCAACGAGCAGTACTTC
clone size: -; D gene: -; J gene: TRBJ1-5; CDR3 length: 14; V gene: TRBV6-1; CDR3 protein: CASSEAGTNQPQHF; CDR3 DNA: TGTGCCAGCAGTGAAGCTGGCACCAATCAGCCCCAGCATTTT
clone size: -; D gene: -; J gene: TRBJ2-1; CDR3 length: 12; V gene: TRBV10-2; CDR3 protein: CASTGFGNEQFF; CDR3 DNA: TGCGCCAGCACAGGATTTGGTAATGAGCAGTTCTTC
clone size: -; D gene: TRBD2; J gene: TRBJ2-1; CDR3 length: 15; V gene: TRBV28; CDR3 protein: CASVNSGINYNEQFF; CDR3 DNA: TGTGCCAGCGTAAATAGCGGGATCAACTACAATGAGCAGTTCTTC
clone size: -; D gene: TRBD1; J gene: TRBJ2-3; CDR3 length: 15; V gene: TRBV10-1; CDR3 protein: CASSVTGTGGDTQYF; CDR3 DNA: TGCGCCAGCAGTGTAACCGGGACAGGGGGAGATACGCAGTATTTT
clone size: -; D gene: -; J gene: TRBJ2-5; CDR3 length: 15; V gene: TRBV6-5; CDR3 protein: CASRHGWGLKETQYF; CDR3 DNA: TGTGCCAGCAGGCACGGTTGGGGGCTAAAAGAGACCCAGTACTTC
clone size: once; D gene: -; J gene: TRBJ2-3; CDR3 length: 17; V gene: TRBV5-4; CDR3 protein: CASSRGSAGSITDTQYF; CDR3 DNA: TGTGCCAGCAGCCGGGGGTCAGCGGGCTCTATCACAGATACGCAGTATTTT
clone size: -; D gene: -; J gene: TRBJ2-1; CDR3 length: 14; V gene: TRBV7-8; CDR3 protein: CASSLFSSYNEQFF; CDR3 DNA: TGTGCCAGCAGCTTATTTAGCTCCTACAATGAGCAGTTCTTC
clone size: -; D gene: -; J gene: TRBJ2-2; CDR3 length: 15; V gene: TRBV4-1; CDR3 protein: CASSQGSLAPGELFF; CDR3 DNA: TGCGCCAGCAGCCAAGGGTCCCTAGCCCCCGGGGAGCTGTTTTTT
clone size: -; D gene: TRBD1; J gene: TRBJ2-1; CDR3 length: 14; V gene: TRBV19; CDR3 protein: CASSRDRGYNEQFF; CDR3 DNA: TGTGCCAGTAGCCGGGACAGGGGCTACAATGAGCAGTTCTTC
clone size: -; D gene: -; J gene: TRBJ1-4; CDR3 length: 15; V gene: TRBV5-1; CDR3 protein: CASSLGTGTNEKLFF; CDR3 DNA: TGCGCCAGCAGCTTGGGTACGGGTACTAATGAAAAACTGTTTTTT
clone size: -; D gene: -; J gene: TRBJ2-5; CDR3 length: 15; V gene: TRBV5-1; CDR3 protein: CASSPTGKLLETQYF; CDR3 DNA: TGCGCCAGCAGCCCTACAGGGAAGCTCCTGGAGACCCAGTACTTC
clone size: -; D gene: -; J gene: TRBJ2-5; CDR3 length: 13; V gene: TRBV7-9; CDR3 protein: CASSLFREETQYF; CDR3 DNA: TGTGCCAGCAGCTTATTCCGGGAAGAGACCCAGTACTTC
clone size: -; D gene: -; J gene: TRBJ1-1; CDR3 length: 13; V gene: TRBV13; CDR3 protein: CASSRTANTEAFF; CDR3 DNA: TGTGCCAGCAGTAGGACAGCGAACACTGAAGCTTTCTTT
clone size: once; D gene: TRBD2; J gene: TRBJ2-1; CDR3 length: 20; V gene: TRBV4-1; CDR3 protein: CASSQVSWGGRTFSYNEQFF; CDR3 DNA: TGCGCCAGCAGCCAAGTCTCGTGGGGAGGGCGCACCTTCTCCTACAATGAGCAGTTCTTC
clone size: -; D gene: TRBD1; J gene: TRBJ2-7; CDR3 length: 15; V gene: TRBV10-3; CDR3 protein: CAMRRGQGERYEQYF; CDR3 DNA: TGTGCCATGAGAAGGGGCCAGGGGGAGCGGTACGAGCAGTACTTC
clone size: once; D gene: TRBD2; J gene: TRBJ2-5; CDR3 length: 16; V gene: TRBV5-1; CDR3 protein: CASSSSPGLAQETQYF; CDR3 DNA: TGCGCCAGCAGCTCCTCACCGGGACTAGCGCAAGAGACCCAGTACTTC
clone size: -; D gene: TRBD1; J gene: TRBJ2-7; CDR3 length: 14; V gene: TRBV18; CDR3 protein: CASSGRDRADEQYF; CDR3 DNA: TGTGCCAGCTCAGGCCGGGACAGGGCGGACGAGCAGTACTTC
clone size: -; D gene: -; J gene: TRBJ1-6; CDR3 length: 15; V gene: TRBV19; CDR3 protein: CASSTQWGVGSPLHF; CDR3 DNA: TGTGCCAGTAGTACCCAGTGGGGGGTCGGTTCACCCCTCCACTTT
clone size: -; D gene: TRBD2; J gene: TRBJ2-2; CDR3 length: 16; V gene: TRBV5-1; CDR3 protein: CASSSGLAGYTGELFF; CDR3 DNA: TGCGCCAGCAGCTCGGGACTAGCGGGATACACCGGGGAGCTGTTTTTT
clone size: -; D gene: TRBD2; J gene: TRBJ2-7; CDR3 length: 15; V gene: TRBV18; CDR3 protein: CASSRPGLDSYEQYF; CDR3 DNA: TGTGCCAGCTCACGACCGGGACTAGACTCCTACGAGCAGTACTTC
clone size: -; D gene: -; J gene: TRBJ1-5; CDR3 length: 17; V gene: TRBV19; CDR3 protein: CASSMVQGTISNQPQHF; CDR3 DNA: TGTGCCAGTAGTATGGTTCAGGGGACTATCAGCAATCAGCCCCAGCATTTT
clone size: -; D gene: TRBD2; J gene: TRBJ2-3; CDR3 length: 18; V gene: TRBV5-1; CDR3 protein: CASSLPTSGRDVADTQYF; CDR3 DNA: TGCGCCAGCAGCTTACCTACTAGCGGGAGGGATGTAGCAGATACGCAGTATTTT